This T cell receptor (beta chain) was documented in a study of cytomegalovirus exposure and HLA in healthy donors. Germline V CDR1 and CDR2: MNHEY, SVGAGI. The CDR3 sequence is 16 residues long. Between the trimmed V and J ends, which lost 0 bases and 1 base, there was a span of 13 bases. The PCR was carried out with 60 Vbeta primers and 13 Jbeta primers. Libraries were prepared by immunoSEQ multiplex PCR; TCRdb keeps only in-frame clonotypes and omits some of them. The sample records more than 110,000 clones, approximately 80% being singletons. The origin of this receptor is a male donor in good health and CMV-seronegative. Sequencing was done on a sample of PBMCs. The chain links TRBV6-5 to TRBJ2-7; possible D gene TRBD1, 6 bases. CDR3 residues: CASSYSYRQVSYEQYF. In nucleotides, the CDR3 is TGTGCCAGCAGTTACTCATATCGACAGGTTTCCTACGAGCAGTACTTC.